The sample holds many counts of the clone carrying this T cell receptor (beta chain). The target antigen is unknown. Read sequence stops 3 residues before the CDR3 end, and the germline J gene provides the missing end. The data were taken from a study of T cell clonality in common variable immunodeficiency. Repertoires were generated with immunoSEQ multiplex PCR, while TCRdb's copy carries only in-frame clones and drops some. Listed for the sample are over 35,000 clones, none seen a single time. Study-level results: Compared with controls, CVID subjects had fewer shared TCRbeta clones. In common variable immunodeficiency, TCR beta chains reportedly carried fewer deletions and N-nucleotide insertions.

The CDR3 length is 13 residues. Germline V gene data show CDR1 as MNHEY and CDR2 as SVGEGT. Between the trimmed V and J ends, which lost 5 bases and 9 bases, there was a span of 14 bases. Sequences were obtained from peripheral blood mononuclear cells. The chain employs TRBV6-2 or TRBV6-3 and TRBJ1-5, with unresolved D. This TCR derives from a person between 18 and 75 years old in good health. The covered CDR3 bases are TGTGCCAGCAGTACCGGACTAGCGTCGCCC. As protein: CASSTGLASP. The entire CDR3 reads CASSTGLASPQHF.